Below, one T cell receptor beta chain is given with its context. The sample originates from a study of CXCR3-negative and CXCR3-positive naive CD8 T cells. All TRB cDNA libraries came from 5' RACE performed with UMI labels. From its re-call of the 5' RACE reads, TCRdb lists each CDR3 protein once, without DNA. This sample's table reports 25,000 to 35,000 distinct CDR3 sequences. The TCR was taken from a human donor in good health. Some clones in this sample may be carry-over from other donors' samples. The sequenced sample was memory CD8+ T cells from blood.

The CDR3 reads CATSRPGQGAYEQYF. The V gene is TRBV15, the J gene TRBJ2-7; the D call of TRBD1 rests on TCRdb alone, since no DNA is present to check it. The CDR3 has 15 amino acids. Germline V gives CDR1 LNHNV, CDR2 YYDKDF (reference sequence).